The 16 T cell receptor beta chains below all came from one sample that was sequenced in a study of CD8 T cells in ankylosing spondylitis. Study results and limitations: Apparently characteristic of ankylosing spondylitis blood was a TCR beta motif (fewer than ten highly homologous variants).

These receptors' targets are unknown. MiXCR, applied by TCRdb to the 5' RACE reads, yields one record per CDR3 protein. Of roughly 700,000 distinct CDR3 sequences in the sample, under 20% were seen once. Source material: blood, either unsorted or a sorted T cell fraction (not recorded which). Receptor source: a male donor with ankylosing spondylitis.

CDR3 loop: CASTLLAGVGDTQYF. The CDR3 DNA follows: TGTGCCAGCACCCTCCTAGCGGGAGTCGGAGATACGCAGTATTTT. The rearrangement joins TRBV7-8 to TRBJ2-3; TRBD2 matches at 10 bases. CDR1 and CDR2 from the germline V gene are SGHVS and FQNEAQ. The CDR3 consists of 15 residues. V dropped 7 bases and J dropped 5; count of bases not matched to a gene: 9.

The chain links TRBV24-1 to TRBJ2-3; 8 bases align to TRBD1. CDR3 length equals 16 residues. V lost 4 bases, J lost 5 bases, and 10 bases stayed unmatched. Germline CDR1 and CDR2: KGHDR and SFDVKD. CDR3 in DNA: TGTGCCACCAGTGACGGGGCCAGGGGGCGAAAAGATACGCAGTATTTT. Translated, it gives CATSDGARGRKDTQYF.

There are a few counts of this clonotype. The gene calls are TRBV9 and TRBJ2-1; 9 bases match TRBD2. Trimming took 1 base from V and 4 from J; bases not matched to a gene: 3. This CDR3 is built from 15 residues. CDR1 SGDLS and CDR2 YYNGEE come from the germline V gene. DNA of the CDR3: TGTGCCAGCAGCGTACAGCGGGAGGCTTACAATGAGCAGTTCTTC. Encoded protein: CASSVQREAYNEQFF.

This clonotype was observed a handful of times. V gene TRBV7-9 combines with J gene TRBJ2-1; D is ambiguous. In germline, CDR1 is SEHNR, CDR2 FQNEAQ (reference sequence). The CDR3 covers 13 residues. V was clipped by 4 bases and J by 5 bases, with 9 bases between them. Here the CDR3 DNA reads TGTGCCAGCAGCTCGAAGGGCCACAATGAGCAGTTCTTC. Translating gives CASSSKGHNEQFF.

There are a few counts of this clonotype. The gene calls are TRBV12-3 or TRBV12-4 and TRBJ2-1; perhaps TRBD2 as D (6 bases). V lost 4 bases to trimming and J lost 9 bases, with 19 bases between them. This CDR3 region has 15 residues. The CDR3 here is CASSSSTGEIGEQFF. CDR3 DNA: TGTGCCAGCAGTTCCTCCACGGGAGAAATCGGTGAGCAGTTCTTC.

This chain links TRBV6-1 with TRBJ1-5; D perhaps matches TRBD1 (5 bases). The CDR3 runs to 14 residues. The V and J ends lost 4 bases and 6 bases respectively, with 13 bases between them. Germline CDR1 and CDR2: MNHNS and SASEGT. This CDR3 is CASSANRGIQPQHF. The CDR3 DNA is TGTGCCAGCAGTGCCAATAGGGGTATTCAGCCCCAGCATTTT.

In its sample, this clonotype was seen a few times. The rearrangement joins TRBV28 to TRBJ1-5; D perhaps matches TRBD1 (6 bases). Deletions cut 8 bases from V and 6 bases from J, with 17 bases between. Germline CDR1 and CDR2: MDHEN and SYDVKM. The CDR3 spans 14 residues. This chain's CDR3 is CASRQQGGGQPQHF. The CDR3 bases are TGTGCCAGCCGCCAACAGGGAGGGGGTCAGCCCCAGCATTTT. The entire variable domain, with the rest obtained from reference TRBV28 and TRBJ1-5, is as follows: DVKVTQSSRYLVKRTGEKVFLECVQDMDHENMFWYRQDPGLGLRLIYFSYDVKMKEKGDIPEGYSVSREKKERFSLILESASTNQTSMYLCASRQQGGGQPQHFGDGTRLSIL.

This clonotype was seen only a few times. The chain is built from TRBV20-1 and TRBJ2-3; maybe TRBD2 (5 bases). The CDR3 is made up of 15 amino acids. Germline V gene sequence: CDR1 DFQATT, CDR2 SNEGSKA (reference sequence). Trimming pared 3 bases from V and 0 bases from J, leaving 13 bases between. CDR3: CSASKSGTSTDTQYF. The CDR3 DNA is TGCAGTGCTAGTAAGAGCGGAACTAGCACAGATACGCAGTATTTT.

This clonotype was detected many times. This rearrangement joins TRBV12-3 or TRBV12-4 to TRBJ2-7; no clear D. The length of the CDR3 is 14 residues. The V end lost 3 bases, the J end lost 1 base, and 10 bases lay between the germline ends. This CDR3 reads CASSFRAPSYEQYF. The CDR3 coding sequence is TGTGCCAGCAGTTTTAGGGCCCCTTCCTACGAGCAGTACTTC.

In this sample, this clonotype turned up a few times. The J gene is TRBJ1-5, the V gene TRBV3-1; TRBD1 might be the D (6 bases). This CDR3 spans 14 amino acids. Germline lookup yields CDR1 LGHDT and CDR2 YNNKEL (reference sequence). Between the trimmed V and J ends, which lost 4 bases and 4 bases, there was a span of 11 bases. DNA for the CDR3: TGTGCCAGCAGCCGCGGGACACCTAATCAGCCCCAGCATTTT. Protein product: CASSRGTPNQPQHF.

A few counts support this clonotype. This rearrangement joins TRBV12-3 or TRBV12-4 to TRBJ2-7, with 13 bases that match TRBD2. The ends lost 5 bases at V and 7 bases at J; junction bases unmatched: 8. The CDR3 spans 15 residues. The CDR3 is CASSAGTSGAGEQYF. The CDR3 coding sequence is TGTGCCAGCAGTGCTGGGACTAGCGGGGCCGGGGAGCAGTACTTC.

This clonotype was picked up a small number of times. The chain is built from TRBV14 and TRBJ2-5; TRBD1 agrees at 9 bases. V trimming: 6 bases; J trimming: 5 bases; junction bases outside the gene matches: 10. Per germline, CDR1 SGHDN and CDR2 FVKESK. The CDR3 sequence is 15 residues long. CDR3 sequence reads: CASSSGTGRMETQYF. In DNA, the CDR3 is TGTGCCAGCAGTTCTGGGACAGGGAGAATGGAGACCCAGTACTTC.

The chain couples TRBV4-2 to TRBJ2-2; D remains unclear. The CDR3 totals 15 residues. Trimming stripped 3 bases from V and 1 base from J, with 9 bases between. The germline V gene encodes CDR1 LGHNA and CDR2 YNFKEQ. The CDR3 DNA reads TGTGCCAGCAGCCAGGTCCAAGTGAACACCGGGGAGCTGTTTTTT. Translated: CASSQVQVNTGELFF.

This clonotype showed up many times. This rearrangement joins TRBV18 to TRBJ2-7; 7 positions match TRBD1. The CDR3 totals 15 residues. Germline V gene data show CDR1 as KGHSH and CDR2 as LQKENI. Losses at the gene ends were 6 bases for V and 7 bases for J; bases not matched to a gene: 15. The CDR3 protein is CASSNTRPGDSEQYF. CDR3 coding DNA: TGTGCCAGCTCGAACACCCGTCCAGGGGACAGTGAGCAGTACTTC.

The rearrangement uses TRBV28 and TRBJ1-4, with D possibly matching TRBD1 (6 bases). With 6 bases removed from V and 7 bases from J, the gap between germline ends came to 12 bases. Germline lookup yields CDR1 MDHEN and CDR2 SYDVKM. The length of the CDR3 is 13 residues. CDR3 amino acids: CASRGAWAEKLFF. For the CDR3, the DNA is TGTGCCAGCAGGGGGGCTTGGGCTGAAAAACTGTTTTTT.

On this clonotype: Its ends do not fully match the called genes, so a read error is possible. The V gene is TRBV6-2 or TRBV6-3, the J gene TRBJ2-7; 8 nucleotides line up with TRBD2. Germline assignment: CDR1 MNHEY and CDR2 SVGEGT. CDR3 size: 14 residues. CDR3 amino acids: CASRYSGGRYEQYF. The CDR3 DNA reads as TGTGCCAGCAGATACTCGGGGGGGCGGTACGAGCAGTACTTC.